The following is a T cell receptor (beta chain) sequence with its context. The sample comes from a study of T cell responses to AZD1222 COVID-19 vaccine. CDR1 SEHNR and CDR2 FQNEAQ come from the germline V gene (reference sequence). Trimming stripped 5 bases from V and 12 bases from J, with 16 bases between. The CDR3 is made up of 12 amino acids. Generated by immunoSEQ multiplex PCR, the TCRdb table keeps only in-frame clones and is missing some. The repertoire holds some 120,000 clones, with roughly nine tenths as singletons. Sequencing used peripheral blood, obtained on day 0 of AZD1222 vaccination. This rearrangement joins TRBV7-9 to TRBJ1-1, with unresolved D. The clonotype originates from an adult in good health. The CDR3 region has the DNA TGTGCCAGCAGCCCCGAAGGGCAATGGTCTTTCTTT. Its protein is CASSPEGQWSFF.